Only a few counts were recorded for the clone carrying this T cell receptor (beta chain). Its antigen remains unknown. The germline CDR1 and CDR2 sequences are GTSNPN and SVGIG (reference sequence). The CDR3 runs 16 residues. J lost 6 bases, V lost 2 bases, and 14 bases had no gene match. This sample stems from a study of CD8 T cells in ankylosing spondylitis. Study findings and constraints: A motif of roughly 8 highly homologous TCR beta variants was seen as apparently characteristic of ankylosing spondylitis blood.

In making TCR beta libraries, quantitative 5'-RACE with molecular barcodes was used. TCRdb processed the 5' RACE reads anew with MiXCR; each CDR3 protein has one entry. The table has 240,000 or so distinct CDR3 sequences, less than 10% seen once; the top ten hold under 7.5%. The source of this sequence is a male donor with ankylosing spondylitis or in good health (not recorded which). The chain is built from TRBV30 and TRBJ2-5; 8 bases line up with TRBD1. The sequencing input was blood, either unsorted or a sorted T cell fraction (not recorded which). As DNA, the CDR3 is TGTGCCTGGAGTTTTTTGGGGACAGGCGTTTTACAGACCCAGTACTTC. Protein sequence: CAWSFLGTGVLQTQYF. The whole variable domain, remainder taken from reference TRBV30 and TRBJ2-5, is SQTIHQWPATLVQPVGSPLSLECTVEGTSNPNLYWYRQAAGRGLQLLFYSVGIGQISSEVPQNLSASRPQDRQFILSSKKLLLSDSGFYLCAWSFLGTGVLQTQYFGPGTRLLVL.